This T cell receptor (beta chain) was sequenced for a study of T cell responses to AZD1222 COVID-19 vaccine (dated by TCRdb to the early 2020s). Describing the broader study: AZD1222 recipients given second doses at about 4 weeks or at about 12 weeks were pooled, since spike-specific TCR depth and breadth were not found to differ between the two schedules. A total of just over 230 trial participants underwent TCR sequencing, of whom roughly 210 had received two doses of AZD1222 and 26 had received two doses of the MenACWY control vaccine. Enrollment into the trials was organized by age into subgroups of 18-55, 56-69 and 70-plus years, and those subgroups contained roughly 150, 30 and 60 TCR-sequenced participants, respectively.

What the research found in general, with its limitations: In the small 56-69-year group, the increase in depth fell short of significance, most likely because of low power. Vaccine-associated CD4 TCRs spanned the whole spike protein, with dominant responses in regions 160-218 and 743-854. After two AZD1222 doses, both the breadth and the depth of spike-specific TCRs were significantly higher than at day 0 and than in MenACWY recipients. Participants were mostly white British, with more females than males. The authors suggested clonal diversity may have been underestimated. Only five to seven AZD1222 recipients were SARS-CoV-2 seropositive at baseline, limiting conclusions about previously exposed vaccinees. Because no samples from the day 14 peak response were available, repertoires could be characterized only after the peak T cell response. Reportedly, almost half of the unique spike-specific TCRs recognized epitopes lying outside the regions that are mutated in the B.1.351 and B.1.1.7 variants.

The CDR3 regions of human TCRbeta chains were analyzed by immunosequencing. Per the source publication's procedure: TCRs in the repertoires were matched against a reference library of SARS-CoV-2-specific TCRs that had been generated with the MIRA antigen-specificity platform. Breadth was defined as the fraction of unique TCRs that were SARS-CoV-2-associated. Depth was defined as the fraction of total T cells that were SARS-CoV-2-associated. Using the MIRA data, each spike-specific TCR was mapped to the spike region that the TCR reacts to and placed in a CD4 or CD8 class. Log10-transformed breadth and depth values were compared by one-way ANOVA with Sidak's multiple comparisons tests. What TCRdb holds here is the immuneACCESS table cut down to in-frame rearrangements. Part of the clones is not present; checked against another copy, under half of the missing clones reflect an unresolved V gene, and the others are unexplained. V and J calls and clone size are copied from that table; D and trimming were computed from the DNA. This sample has 50,000 to 55,000 clones in its table, and about 81% of those were observed once. The ten largest clones take up roughly 27% of the sample.

Concerning this clone itself: What antigen it recognizes has not been identified. No quality values exist for individual bases; no much larger clone is one base distant.

This sample's time point label indicates: baseline before first vaccination. Vaccinee samples were obtained from the UK trials COV001 and COV002, which included a single-blind randomized controlled phase 2/3 trial of AZD1222 (ChAdOx1 nCoV-19) in healthy adults. Trial participant PBMC samples were collected at day 0 and day 28 after the second dose for TCRbeta chain sequencing. V is cut by 0 bases and J by 3 bases, and the space between the germline ends is 15 bases. CDR1 and CDR2, looked up from the germline V gene (reference sequence), are LNHNV and YYDKDF. The CDR3, cysteine through phenylalanine, is 16 amino acids long. Of the read, only the CDR3 DNA is kept; its 48 bases are in frame from base 1.

The sequences come from peripheral blood, collected on day 0 of AZD1222 vaccination. This TCR was sampled from an adult in good health. The sequence joins TRBV15 to TRBJ2-7; TRBD2 might be the D gene, on 5 matching bases. This receptor has the CDR3 CATSRDQLAGIYEQYF. The nucleotides are TGTGCCACCAGCAGAGATCAGCTGGCGGGCATCTACGAGCAGTACTTC.